Following are 4 T cell receptor beta chains from one sample sequenced in a study of graft-versus-host responses after intestinal transplantation. No antigen has been identified for these receptors. Here immunoSEQ multiplex PCR was the method, and the copy in TCRdb shows in-frame clones only, minus some. This sample has 45,000 to 65,000 clones, with approximately 94% found just once. Sequences were derived from unstimulated CD4+ T cells sorted from spleen or lymph node cells, sampled before transplant. The receptors derive from a human donor who was the organ donor for an intestinal transplant.

The V call is TRBV7-2, the J call TRBJ2-3; 7 nucleotides match TRBD1. The junction had 6 bases not matched to a gene; V was cut back by 5 bases and J by 1 base. CDR3 length equals 15 residues. Per the germline V gene, CDR1 is SGHTA and CDR2 is FQGNSA. CDR3 sequence: CASSPRQGGTDTQYF. CDR3 DNA: TGTGCCAGCAGCCCTAGACAGGGAGGCACAGATACGCAGTATTTT.

This chain joins TRBV7-2 and TRBJ1-2; D gene uncertain. The CDR3 covers 14 residues. Germline V gene sequence: CDR1 SGHTA, CDR2 FQGNSA. V gave up 4 bases and J gave up 4 bases, with 13 bases separating them. The CDR3 DNA reads as TGTGCCAGCAGCTCCCTCGGAGTCCCCTATGGCTACACCTTC. Protein sequence: CASSSLGVPYGYTF.

The chain has TRBV19 and TRBJ1-2; D perhaps matches TRBD1 (5 bases). CDR1 is LNHDA and CDR2 is SQIVND in the germline V gene (reference sequence). The CDR3 is 14 residues long. Trimming took off 0 bases at V and 10 bases at J, with 15 bases between the two ends. The CDR3 spells CASSIDPGIRVYTF. The CDR3 DNA is TGTGCCAGTAGTATAGATCCAGGGATTCGGGTCTACACCTTC.

The chain couples TRBV7-2 to TRBJ1-2; maybe TRBD1 (5 bases). Looked up from germline, CDR1 is SGHTA and CDR2 is FQGNSA. This CDR3 comprises 13 residues. Trimming shortened V by 4 bases and J by 4 bases, and 10 bases separated the two germline ends. The CDR3 nucleotides are TGTGCCAGCAGCTCGCCGGGGGGCTATGGCTACACCTTC. Its protein product is CASSSPGGYGYTF.